This TCR beta chain is from a study of T-cell memory formation after mild COVID-19 listed by TCRdb under 2021. The study in broad terms: TCR sequence clusters from the two donors were largely donor specific. In a couple of donors, T-cell clones that expanded and contracted after mild COVID-19 were tracked by sequencing TCRalpha and TCRbeta repertoires over time. The cohort was made up of two young adult volunteers, one female and one male, who were previously healthy.

Study-wide conclusions, independent of this receptor: The detection of some responding clones in pre-infection memory suggests that pre-existing cross-reactive memory T cells joined the SARS-CoV-2 response. Only two mild cases were covered in the study, and larger cohorts including severe cases with pre-infection samples were considered necessary. Contracting CD4+ clones were found mainly in CM and EM memory subsets, while CD8+ clones were enriched in EMRA. Whether the second-wave clones peaking on day 37 were SARS-CoV-2 specific was not confirmed. Clones contracting from day 15 to 85 had balanced CD4/CD8 phenotypes, while a second wave expanding from day 15 to 37 was biased towards CD4+.

This clonotype occurred a few times. The target of this receptor is not known. No qualities accompany the bases; no much larger clone lies one base away. PBMCs were isolated by Ficoll-Paque density gradient centrifugation. V lost 3 bases and J lost 5 bases; the stretch between them is 1 base long. The CDR3 runs 11 residues from the cysteine to the phenylalanine. Here the CDR3 DNA is all that survives: 33 bases in frame from base 1. Sequenced using an Illumina NovaSeq 6000. Using 5'RACE with constant-segment primers, TCRalpha and TCRbeta cDNA libraries were constructed, with sample barcodes and unique molecular identifiers added in the process. RNA was extracted from every sample with Trizol reagent. The libraries were amplified in two PCR steps, and the second step added a second sample barcode and Illumina TruSeq adapters. Sequencing of the libraries was done on an Illumina NovaSeq, producing 2 x 150 bp paired-end reads. Regarding the original processing steps: Demultiplexing of reads and collapsing into UMI-guided consensus sequences were performed with migec v1.2.7. With mixcr v2.1.11, UMI consensuses were aligned to TRA and TRB V and J templates and assembled into clonotypes. A clonotype was counted as expanded or contracted only when both edgeR and NoisET called the clonotype significant, with the noise models trained on biological replicates. edgeR calls used a false discovery rate-adjusted p below 0.01 and a log2 fold-change threshold of 1. As an exploratory analysis of dynamics, max-normalized trajectories of the 1000 most abundant clonotypes were examined with PCA combined with hierarchical clustering. Separately sequenced CD4+ and CD8+ repertoires were used to assign a CD4 or CD8 phenotype to each responding clone. TCRdb's own reprocessing of the public reads used fastp at Q25 and MiXCR and kept productive beta chains. A single entry per CDR3 protein holds the most common genes and DNA from its merged rows. None of the V and J calls come from the authors' own analysis; TCRdb made them. This sample holds some 120,000 distinct CDR3 sequences; approximately 6.3% were observed only once. The ten largest clones represent roughly 2% of the sample.

This TCR was recovered from an adult woman who had mild COVID-19 (a few samples of this study predate the infection). The sample titles of this study are shuffled in the database, so cell type and time point are left out; the donor was told from shared clones. This sequence uses TRBV12-3 or TRBV12-4 and TRBJ1-4; the D segment cannot be called with confidence. The sequencing sample was made of PBMCs or a T cell subset sorted from them (not recorded which). For the CDR3, the sequence is CASSFNEKLFF. The sequence in DNA is TGTGCCAGCAGTTTCAATGAAAAACTGTTTTTT.